The rows below give T cell receptor beta chains drawn from one sample of a study of blood T cell repertoires in COVID-19. TCRdb keeps only in-frame clones here, not all; method: immunoSEQ multiplex PCR. The repertoire holds approximately 160,000 clones, about 85% seen once, with approximately 1.1% in the top ten. The sequenced sample consisted of peripheral blood. These receptors all stem from a man in his fifties or sixties who had recovered from COVID-19. CDR3s include the opening cysteine and the closing phenylalanine or tryptophan. A D gene is named only where the DNA matches it firmly. Not every row has a clone size; where given, it reads once, few, many or a size class.

CDR3 DNA	CDR3 protein	J gene	clone size	V gene	D gene
TGTGCCAGCAGTCGGGGGGATCTGAACACTGAAGCTTTCTTT	CASSRGDLNTEAFF	TRBJ1-1	NA	TRBV5-8	NA
TGTGCCAGCAGCTTCCGGGGAGACTATGGCTACACCTTC	CASSFRGDYGYTF	TRBJ1-2	few	TRBV5-4	NA
TGTGCCAGCAGCCAAACCGGACTAACGCAGTATTTT	CASSQTGLTQYF	TRBJ2-3	NA	TRBV7-2	NA
TGTGCCAGCAGCGCCTCCGCCGGCACGGGGGGCCTGTGGGGCTACACCTTC	CASSASAGTGGLWGYTF	TRBJ1-2	NA	TRBV6-4	NA
TGTGCCAGCAGCTTAGTAACAGGGTTCGATCAGCCCCAGCATTTT	CASSLVTGFDQPQHF	TRBJ1-5	NA	TRBV7-8	NA
TGTGCCAGCAGTGAGACAGACTATGGCTACACCTTC	CASSETDYGYTF	TRBJ1-2	NA	TRBV6-1	NA
TGCGCCAGCAGCTTTCAGGAGGGAGAAAAACTGTTTTTT	CASSFQEGEKLFF	TRBJ1-4	few	TRBV5-1	NA
TGTGCCAGTAGTATCCGGACAGGGGCGGATACGCAGTATTTT	CASSIRTGADTQYF	TRBJ2-3	NA	TRBV19	TRBD1
TGTGCCAGTAGCAGGGGTGGCACAGATACGCAGTATTTT	CASSRGGTDTQYF	TRBJ2-3	few	TRBV19	NA
TGTGCCAGTCAAACTGATAGAGGGGGCGGGGAGCTGTTTTTT	CASQTDRGGGELFF	TRBJ2-2	NA	TRBV5-4	NA
TGTGCCAGTAGTATCGGCAGGGGTGCGAACTATGGCTACACCTTC	CASSIGRGANYGYTF	TRBJ1-2	NA	TRBV19	NA
TGTGCCTCCAGGGTCCCTTATGGCTACACCTTC	CASRVPYGYTF	TRBJ1-2	NA	TRBV30	NA
TGTGCCAGCAGTTTCGGCAGGGGTCAGCCCCAGCATTTT	CASSFGRGQPQHF	TRBJ1-5	NA	TRBV6-2/TRBV6-3	NA
TGTGCCAGCAGCCTAAGAGAGTCCCACGAGCAGTACTTC	CASSLRESHEQYF	TRBJ2-7	NA	TRBV13	NA
TGTGCCAGCAGCCAAGTACCACAGGGTGAGCAGTTCTTC	CASSQVPQGEQFF	TRBJ2-1	NA	TRBV14	NA
TGTGCCAGCAGCTCATCCAGGACAGATACGCAGTATTTT	CASSSSRTDTQYF	TRBJ2-3	NA	TRBV7-6	NA
TGCAGCGTTGAAGATCAAGGGGGGGCCTCCTACGAGCAGTACTTC	CSVEDQGGASYEQYF	TRBJ2-7	NA	TRBV29-1	NA
TGTGCCAGCAGCGTGGGGAGCTCCTATAATTCACCCCTCCACTTT	CASSVGSSYNSPLHF	TRBJ1-6	NA	TRBV9	NA
TGCAGCGTAGCCGTGACAGGGCTAGGAGATGAGCAGTTCTTC	CSVAVTGLGDEQFF	TRBJ2-1	few	TRBV29-1	TRBD1
TGTGCCAGCACGACAGGGTTAAACAATGAGCAGTTCTTC	CASTTGLNNEQFF	TRBJ2-1	few	TRBV6-6	TRBD1
TGCGCCAGCAGCCAAGCTGTAGGGGGCGAGCAGTTCTTC	CASSQAVGGEQFF	TRBJ2-1	once	TRBV4-3	TRBD1
TGTGCCAGCAGCCAAGGCGGGACAGTCACGCCGGATGGTGAAAAACTGTTTTTT	CASSQGGTVTPDGEKLFF	TRBJ1-4	NA	TRBV4-2	TRBD1
TGTGCCAGCCGACAGGTCCCAAATTCACCCCTCCACTTT	CASRQVPNSPLHF	TRBJ1-6	NA	TRBV19	NA
TGTGCCAGCAGCTTAGCCGTCGGGGGAGTTAACACTGAAGCTTTCTTT	CASSLAVGGVNTEAFF	TRBJ1-1	NA	TRBV7-9	NA
TGTGCCAGCAGCCCCGAGGGGCGGGGGCAGAACTTC	CASSPEGRGQNF	TRBJ2-7	few	TRBV7-2	NA
TGTGCCAGCAGAATGGCAGGGGCTTCACCCCTCCACTTT	CASRMAGASPLHF	TRBJ1-6	NA	TRBV12-3/TRBV12-4	NA
TGTGCCACCGAAGGGGGGGCGAACTATGGCTACACCTTC	CATEGGANYGYTF	TRBJ1-2	NA	TRBV25-1	NA
TGTGCCAGCAGCGTACTAGCGGGGGGCCGGTCCTACGAGCAGTACTTC	CASSVLAGGRSYEQYF	TRBJ2-7	NA	TRBV14	TRBD2
TGTGCCAGCAGTTATTTCGGGACTCAAAATTCACCCCTCCACTTT	CASSYFGTQNSPLHF	TRBJ1-6	NA	TRBV6-5	NA
TGTGCCAGCAGTGAGTTGCAGGGGGCTGAAAAACTGTTTTTT	CASSELQGAEKLFF	TRBJ1-4	NA	TRBV2	TRBD1
TGTGCCAGCAGCTCTAGCGGGGGGGCCGGAGATACGCAGTATTTT	CASSSSGGAGDTQYF	TRBJ2-3	NA	TRBV5-4	TRBD2
TGCGCCAGCAGCCAAGAGTTCGGGGGGGCAGGCATGAGCAATGAGCAGTTCTTC	CASSQEFGGAGMSNEQFF	TRBJ2-1	NA	TRBV4-1	TRBD2
TGTGCCAGCAGCTTAGCCAGGGGAGAGTCAGATACGCAGTATTTT	CASSLARGESDTQYF	TRBJ2-3	NA	TRBV11-2	NA
TGCAGCGTTGAAGACTCGAGCGGGGTCACCTACGAGCAGTACTTC	CSVEDSSGVTYEQYF	TRBJ2-7	NA	TRBV29-1	TRBD2
TGTGCCAGCAGTTTTTCGGGTTCGCCCCAGCATTTT	CASSFSGSPQHF	TRBJ1-5	NA	TRBV12-3/TRBV12-4	NA
TGCGCCAGCAGCTTGGGGGCAGATACTAATGAAAAACTGTTTTTT	CASSLGADTNEKLFF	TRBJ1-4	few	TRBV5-1	NA
TGCAGCGTTGAGACCGACAGGGTTAGATCGGAAGCTTTCTTT	CSVETDRVRSEAFF	TRBJ1-1	few	TRBV29-1	TRBD1
TGTGCCAGCGGCAAAGGCCCGGGACAGGGCACCGAGCAGTACTTC	CASGKGPGQGTEQYF	TRBJ2-7	NA	TRBV6-5	TRBD1
TGTGCCAGCTCACCAGGCACGGGGGTTTTCTACGAGCAGTACTTC	CASSPGTGVFYEQYF	TRBJ2-7	NA	TRBV18	NA
TGTGCCACCAGTGATTTAGGGGGTTACGAGCAGTACTTC	CATSDLGGYEQYF	TRBJ2-7	NA	TRBV24-1	NA
TGTGCCAGCAGCTTCCCCTTTGGGGGGTTAATCACAGATACGCAGTATTTT	CASSFPFGGLITDTQYF	TRBJ2-3	NA	TRBV7-8	NA
TGTGCCAGCACCGACAGATTACCACGTAATTCACCCCTCCACTTT	CASTDRLPRNSPLHF	TRBJ1-6	NA	TRBV27	NA
TGTGCCAGCAGTTACCGGACAGGGGATAGCAATCAGCCCCAGCATTTT	CASSYRTGDSNQPQHF	TRBJ1-5	NA	TRBV6-6	TRBD1
TGTGCCAGTAGGGGGACAGGGGCGGTAGGCAATCAGCCCCAGCATTTT	CASRGTGAVGNQPQHF	TRBJ1-5	NA	TRBV19	TRBD1
TGTGCCTGGAGTGTTTCAGGGGGAGCGTGGTCACCCCTCCACTTT	CAWSVSGGAWSPLHF	TRBJ1-6	once	TRBV30	TRBD1
TGTGCCAGCTCACCTCCGGGAGGGGAGACCCAGTACTTC	CASSPPGGETQYF	TRBJ2-5	NA	TRBV18	TRBD2
TGCGCCAGCAGTGAGCCCGGACAGGACGCCTACGAGCAGTACTTC	CASSEPGQDAYEQYF	TRBJ2-7	NA	TRBV10-1	TRBD1
TGTGCCAGCAGTTACCGGGGAGGGACCCAGTACTTC	CASSYRGGTQYF	TRBJ2-5	once	TRBV6-5	NA
TGTGGGGCCAGAGGGGGACCCCTCATAGGCAATGAGCAGTTCTTC	CGARGGPLIGNEQFF	TRBJ2-1	NA	TRBV5-4	NA
TGTGCCAGCAGCTCCCCAGATGGTAAGACCTACAATGAGCAGTTCTTC	CASSSPDGKTYNEQFF	TRBJ2-1	once	TRBV5-8	NA
TGTGCCAGCAGCTTAGGAGGGGGCGCAGGAGAGGGCTACACCTTC	CASSLGGGAGEGYTF	TRBJ1-2	NA	TRBV7-9	TRBD1
TGTGCCAGCAGTTACTCCACGGGGGAGCACTATGGCTACACCTTC	CASSYSTGEHYGYTF	TRBJ1-2	NA	TRBV6-6	NA
TGTGCCAGCAGCCGCGGACTTGAGGCTTGGCTTCAAGGGGAGACCCAGTACTTC	CASSRGLEAWLQGETQYF	TRBJ2-5	NA	TRBV14	NA
TGTGCCAGCAGTTACCGACCAGGGCGGTCGTTTGAGACCCAGTACTTC	CASSYRPGRSFETQYF	TRBJ2-5	NA	TRBV6-5	NA